This TCR beta chain was profiled in a study of T cell responses to AZD1222 COVID-19 vaccine. CDR1 is ENHRY, CDR2 SYGVKD, per germline. Unmatched junction bases numbered 10, after V lost 6 bases and J lost 3 bases. The CDR3 runs 15 residues. Only in-frame clones appear in the TCRdb table, and some are missing; sequencing was by immunoSEQ multiplex PCR. The sample contains 150,000 to 200,000 clones, just over 85% of which appear only once. Sample: peripheral blood, taken 28 days after the second AZD1222 dose. This TCR was recovered from an adult who received the AZD1222 COVID-19 vaccine. The chain uses TRBV10-3 and TRBJ2-5; 7 bases match TRBD2. DNA for the CDR3: TGTGCCATCAGAGAGGGAGCTAGCGGAAAAGAGACCCAGTACTTC. It codes for CAIREGASGKETQYF.